The 6 T cell receptor beta chains below were found in one sample sequenced in a study of blood T cell repertoires in COVID-19. TCRdb's table, derived via immunoSEQ multiplex PCR, lists solely in-frame clones and lacks some. The sample holds about 220,000 clones; 86% are singletons and the top ten take over 3%. Sequencing was carried out using PBMCs or T cells enriched from blood (not recorded which). These TCRs come from a woman between 35 and 50 years old with acute COVID-19.

The gene calls are TRBV6-1 and TRBJ1-1, with TRBD1 identical over 7 bases. From germline, CDR1 is MNHNS and CDR2 SASEGT. The CDR3 totals 14 residues. The V and J ends lost 0 bases and 6 bases, in that order; junction bases with no gene match: 4. The CDR3 region is CASSEAVGTAEAFF. CDR3 DNA sequence: TGTGCCAGCAGTGAAGCGGTCGGGACAGCTGAAGCTTTCTTT.

The chain links TRBV2 to TRBJ1-3; D not resolved. The V and J ends lost 1 base and 2 bases respectively, with 12 bases between them. The CDR3 is made up of 16 amino acids. In germline, CDR1 is SNHLY, CDR2 FYNNEI. This CDR3 is CASSEGPAGAGNTIYF. CDR3 nucleotides: TGTGCCAGCAGTGAAGGGCCTGCCGGGGCTGGAAACACCATATATTTT.

V gene TRBV11-2 combines with J gene TRBJ2-7; the match to TRBD1 covers 7 bases. This CDR3 is built from 15 residues. Germline CDR1 is SGHAT and CDR2 is FQNNGV. Trimming removed 1 base from V and 7 bases from J; junction bases left unmatched: 10. CDR3 amino acids: CASSLGGGTGVEQYV. The CDR3 bases are TGTGCCAGCAGCTTAGGGGGTGGCACAGGGGTTGAGCAGTACGTC.

The gene calls are TRBV5-4 and TRBJ1-2; D is undetermined. The CDR3 runs 15 residues. Germline values: CDR1 SGHNT, CDR2 YYREEE (reference sequence). Between the trimmed V and J ends, which lost 0 bases and 1 base, there was a span of 10 bases. This CDR3 is CASSLEGRLNYGYTF. The CDR3 region has the DNA TGTGCCAGCAGCTTGGAAGGAAGACTTAACTATGGCTACACCTTC.

V usage is TRBV19 and J usage is TRBJ1-2; D is undetermined. Germline V gene data show CDR1 as LNHDA and CDR2 as SQIVND (reference sequence). This CDR3 has 15 amino acids. The ends were cut back, 4 bases at V and 2 bases at J, with 14 bases in the middle. The CDR3 nucleotides are TGTGCCAGTAGTAGCTACACGGGTGTAAACTATGGCTACACCTTC. The encoded protein is CASSSYTGVNYGYTF.

This clone was seen only once. This chain connects TRBV5-1 to TRBJ2-3; 10 bases agree with TRBD2. V was pared by 1 base and J by 4 bases, with 6 bases of the junction left unmatched. CDR1 SGHRS and CDR2 YFSETQ come from the germline V gene. There are 16 residues in the CDR3. CDR3 in amino acids: CASSLNSGGAPDTQYF. The CDR3 DNA reads TGCGCCAGCAGCTTGAACAGCGGGGGGGCCCCAGATACGCAGTATTTT.